This TCR beta chain derives from a study of control samples from healthy donors and cancer patients. Sequenced by immunoSEQ multiplex PCR; TCRdb stores in-frame clones only, minus some. This table has around 250,000 clones, over 75% appearing once. The germline gives CDR1 SGHTA, CDR2 FQGNSA. After removal of 5 bases from V and 2 bases from J, the junction contained 5 bases not matched to a gene. The CDR3 runs 14 residues. The sample consisted of PBMCs. This chain links TRBV7-2 with TRBJ2-5; 7 positions agree with TRBD2. This receptor was taken from a woman aged 55-69 years with lung cancer. The CDR3 is CASSASGLQETQYF. In nucleotides, the CDR3 is TGTGCCAGCAGCGCTAGCGGCCTACAAGAGACCCAGTACTTC.